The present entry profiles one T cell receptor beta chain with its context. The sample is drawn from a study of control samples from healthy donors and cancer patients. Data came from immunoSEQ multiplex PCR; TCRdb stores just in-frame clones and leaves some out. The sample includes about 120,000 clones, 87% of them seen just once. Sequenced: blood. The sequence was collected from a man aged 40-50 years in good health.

In nucleotides, the CDR3 is TGTGCCAGCAGCCCTCACAGGGGGCGCTCCTACGAGCAGTACTTC. Protein product: CASSPHRGRSYEQYF. This chain uses TRBV6-6 with TRBJ2-7; 9 bases agree with TRBD1. Looked up from germline, CDR1 is MNHNY and CDR2 is SVGAGI (reference sequence). The CDR3 spans 15 residues. Unmatched junction bases numbered 6, after V lost 6 bases and J lost 0 bases.